Shown below are 3 T cell receptor beta chains from a single sample sequenced in a study of technical replicates of blood from a handful of donors. Clones were read by immunoSEQ multiplex PCR, and TCRdb kept only the in-frame ones, dropping some. The sample holds tens of thousands of clones, over 90% seen once. The sample consisted of T cells isolated from PBMCs. The receptors were gathered from a human donor in good health.

In this sample, this clone turned up once. The chain recombines TRBV12-5 with TRBJ2-1, with D perhaps matching TRBD2 (6 bases). Trimming shortened V by 4 bases and J by 4 bases, and 17 bases separated the two germline ends. Germline values: CDR1 LGHNT, CDR2 FRNRAP. CDR3 length: 16 residues. In DNA, the CDR3 is TGTGCTAGTGGTTCGATAAACCCGGCGGGGTACAATGAGCAGTTCTTC. Translated, it gives CASGSINPAGYNEQFF.

Concerning this clone: The junction and the germline gene differ at one end; a read error may be behind it. This chain links TRBV9 with TRBJ2-7, with 8 bases that match TRBD2. In germline, CDR1 is SGDLS, CDR2 YYNGEE. The CDR3 is 15 residues long. The CDR3 region has the DNA TGTGCCGGCAGCGCCAGCGGGAGAATAGGTCACGAGCAGTACTTC. This sequence encodes CAGSASGRIGHEQYF. The whole variable domain, remainder taken from reference TRBV9 and TRBJ2-7, is DSGVTQTPKHLITATGQRVTLRCSPRSGDLSVYWYQQSLDQGLQFLIQYYNGEERAKGNILERFSAQQFPDLHSELNLSSLELGDSALYFCAGSASGRIGHEQYFGPGTRLTVT.

CDR3 sequence (DNA): TGCGCCAGCAGCAATCTCCAGATAACCCACGACGGGGAGCTGTTTTTT. Protein: CASSNLQITHDGELFF. The J gene is TRBJ2-2, the V gene TRBV5-1; D is undetermined. This CDR3 spans 16 amino acids. Per germline, CDR1 SGHRS and CDR2 YFSETQ. V was cut by 4 bases and J by 7 bases, with 20 bases left in between.